The clone carrying this T cell receptor (beta chain) has a handful of counts. Its antigen is as yet unknown. These data are taken from a study of cytomegalovirus exposure and HLA in healthy donors. Study at large: Findings of an earlier analysis included roughly 120 million unique TCR beta sequences from 200 million or so T cells. Study-wide points: When analyzed later, a missense DCLRE1C variant was found to be linked to TCR beta V- and J-gene trimming.

Each donor's status was that of a healthy bone marrow donor. Researchers ran the PCR with 60 Vbeta and 13 Jbeta primers. Sequencing used immunoSEQ multiplex PCR; TCRdb keeps in-frame clones, though not all of them. Of roughly 130,000 clones in the sample, over 75% were seen once. The CDR3 has 13 amino acids. V is TRBV12-1 and J is TRBJ2-1; TRBD2 is the table's D call, not checked against the DNA. TRBV12-1 is a pseudogene segment. Sample: PBMCs. This TCR came from a man between 35 and 55 years old in good health and CMV-seronegative. CDR3 DNA sequence: TGTGCCACCCGGACTAGCGTCCACAATGAGCAGTTCTTC. This codes for CATRTSVHNEQFF.